This T cell receptor (beta chain) was captured in a study of long-term antiretroviral therapy in people with HIV. Turning to the study itself: The earliest specimens came about a decade ahead of the 2015 immediate-ART recommendation.

In regard to this clone: Its antigen is as yet unknown.

Study results and limitations: Collection spanned 2004 to 2017; ART regimens may be less effective than current ones. The range of CDR3 lengths in HIV repertoires proved narrower than that found in controls.

The assay, immunoSEQ v3.0, was run at survey level. Sequencing was intended to reach 40,000-50,000 T-cell genomes per sample. Clones were sequenced by immunoSEQ multiplex PCR, and TCRdb holds only the in-frame ones, with some missing. The sample shows some 21,000 clones, about four fifths of them seen only once. The germline gives CDR1 SGHNT, CDR2 YYREEE (reference sequence). The CDR3 extends over 14 amino acids. The V gene lost 4 bases and the J gene lost 0 bases, with 9 bases spanning the gap. The V gene is TRBV5-4, the J gene TRBJ2-3; D might be TRBD2 (6 bases). This receptor was identified in a woman aged 25 to 39 with HIV. Sequenced here: unsorted PBMCs, sampled 0.2 years after starting antiretroviral therapy. This CDR3 is CASSHSGSTDTQYF. In nucleotides, the CDR3 is TGTGCCAGCAGCCATAGCGGTAGCACAGATACGCAGTATTTT.